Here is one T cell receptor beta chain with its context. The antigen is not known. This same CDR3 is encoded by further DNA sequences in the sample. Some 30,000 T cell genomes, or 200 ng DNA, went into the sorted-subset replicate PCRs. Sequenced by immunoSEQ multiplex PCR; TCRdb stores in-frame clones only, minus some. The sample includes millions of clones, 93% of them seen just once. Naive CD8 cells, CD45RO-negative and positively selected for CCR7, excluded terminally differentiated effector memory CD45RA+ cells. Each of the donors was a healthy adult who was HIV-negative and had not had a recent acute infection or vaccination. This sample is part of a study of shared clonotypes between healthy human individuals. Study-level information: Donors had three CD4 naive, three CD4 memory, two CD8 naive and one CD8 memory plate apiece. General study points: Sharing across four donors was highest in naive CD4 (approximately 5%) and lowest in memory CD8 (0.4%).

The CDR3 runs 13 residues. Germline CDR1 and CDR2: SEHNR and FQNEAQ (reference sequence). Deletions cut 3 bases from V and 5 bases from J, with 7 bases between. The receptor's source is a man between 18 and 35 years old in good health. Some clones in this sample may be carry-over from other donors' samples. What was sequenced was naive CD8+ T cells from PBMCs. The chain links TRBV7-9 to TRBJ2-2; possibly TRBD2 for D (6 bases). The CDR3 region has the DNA TGTGCCAGCAGCTTTAGCGGAACCGGGGAGCTGTTTTTT. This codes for CASSFSGTGELFF.